Sequencing of this T cell receptor beta chain was carried out in a study of cytomegalovirus exposure and HLA in healthy donors. Germline CDR1 reads SGHRS; CDR2 reads YFSETQ. V was trimmed by 5 bases and J by 5 bases, leaving 13 bases between them. This CDR3 contains 14 residues. The PCR made use of 60 Vbeta and 13 Jbeta primers. Produced via immunoSEQ multiplex PCR; TCRdb's table is partial and in-frame only. The sample yields about 160,000 clones, roughly two thirds seen once. The sequenced material came from PBMCs. The sequence was obtained from a woman in her 30s in good health and CMV-seronegative. V and J are TRBV5-1 and TRBJ2-2; D may be TRBD1 (6 bases). CDR3 DNA sequence: TGCGCCAGCAGACCCACAGGGTTGACCGGGGAGCTGTTTTTT. Translating gives CASRPTGLTGELFF.